This passage covers 23 T cell receptor beta chains from one sample sequenced in a study of identical twins. TCRdb reprocessed the 5' RACE reads with MiXCR, giving one entry per CDR3 protein. Of roughly 500,000 distinct CDR3 sequences in the sample, approximately 22% were seen once. These same records also appear under a second study, on T cells expressing NK-cell markers.

Sequenced sample: CD4+ T cells sorted from blood. All receptors come from a young woman in good health.

This chain connects TRBV20-1 to TRBJ2-1, with D possibly TRBD1 on 5 matching bases. Germline-derived CDR1 and CDR2 are DFQATT and SNEGSKA (reference sequence). V was shortened by 4 bases and J by 5 bases, with 12 bases between the two germline ends. The CDR3 sequence is 13 residues long. The CDR3 spells CSATTVRNNEQFF. In DNA, the CDR3 is TGCAGTGCTACGACAGTGCGAAACAATGAGCAGTTCTTC.

This clonotype was observed a few times. V gene TRBV7-2 combines with J gene TRBJ2-3; D may match TRBD1 or TRBD2 (5 bases each). V shed 6 bases and J shed 2 bases, with 12 bases lying between them. CDR1 is SGHTA and CDR2 is FQGNSA in the germline V gene. This CDR3 is built from 14 residues. The CDR3: CASSWDGSTDTQYF. The CDR3 DNA sequence: TGTGCCAGCAGTTGGGACGGATCCACAGATACGCAGTATTTT.

The sample holds a few counts of this clonotype. As DNA, the CDR3 is TGTGCCAGCAGCCCCTCAGGACAGGGGGGCCACGAGCAGTACTTC. It encodes CASSPSGQGGHEQYF. V is TRBV7-9 and J is TRBJ2-7; 10 bases fit TRBD1. V shed 5 bases and J 5 bases; nucleotides not matched to a gene: 9. There are 15 residues in the CDR3. CDR1 SEHNR and CDR2 FQNEAQ come from the germline V gene (reference sequence). Looking up the rest from reference TRBV7-9 and TRBJ2-7 gives the full variable domain: DTGVSQNPRHKITKRGQNVTFRCDPISEHNRLYWYRQTLGQGPEFLTYFQNEAQLEKSRLLSDRFSAERPKGSFSTLEIQRTEQGDSAMYLCASSPSGQGGHEQYFGPGTRLTVT.

This clonotype has a handful of counts. This rearrangement joins TRBV20-1 to TRBJ2-7; D perhaps matches TRBD2 (5 bases). CDR3 length: 13 amino acids. Germline CDR1 is DFQATT and CDR2 is SNEGSKA (reference sequence). V shed 7 bases and J shed 2 bases, with 15 bases lying between them. The CDR3 sequence: CSVEDSQTYEQYF. The CDR3 DNA reads TGCAGTGTCGAGGACTCACAGACCTACGAGCAGTACTTC.

The rearrangement uses TRBV7-8 and TRBJ1-6; D gene uncertain. The CDR3 has 16 amino acids. CDR1 SGHVS and CDR2 FQNEAQ come from the germline V gene. V was shortened by 4 bases and J by 1 base, with 11 bases between the two germline ends. The CDR3 is CASSSPIGSYNSPLHF. Here the CDR3 DNA reads TGTGCCAGCAGCTCACCGATTGGGTCCTATAATTCACCCCTCCACTTT.

This clonotype was counted only a few times. The V call is TRBV5-1, the J call TRBJ2-1; D is perhaps TRBD2 (5 bases). This CDR3 spans 13 amino acids. V was pared by 4 bases and J by 10 bases, with 15 bases between. Germline CDR1 and CDR2: SGHRS and YFSETQ. CDR3 coding DNA: TGCGCCAGCAGCCTCTGGACTTCAAGGGAGCAGTTCTTC. It encodes CASSLWTSREQFF. The full variable domain, in which reference TRBV5-1 and TRBJ2-1 provide the parts outside the CDR3, is KAGVTQTPRYLIKTRGQQVTLSCSPISGHRSVSWYQQTPGQGLQFLFEYFSETQRNKGNFPGRFSGRQFSNSRSEMNVSTLELGDSALYLCASSLWTSREQFFGPGTRLTVL.

V gene TRBV6-5 combines with J gene TRBJ1-6, with 8 positions matching TRBD1. CDR3 length equals 14 residues. V lost 4 bases to trimming and J lost 10 bases; unmatched junction nucleotides: 6. The V gene's germline CDR1 is MNHEY and CDR2 SVGAGI. CDR3 nucleotide sequence: TGTGCCAGCAGTTCGACAGGGGTACGGTCACCCCTCCACTTT. Protein sequence: CASSSTGVRSPLHF.

This clonotype was recorded many times. The chain couples TRBV30 to TRBJ2-1; either TRBD1 or TRBD2 may fit D (5 bases each). The CDR3 has 15 amino acids. Per germline, CDR1 GTSNPN and CDR2 SVGIG (reference sequence). The CDR3 loop reads CAWDRGLGDNNEQFF. CDR3 in DNA: TGTGCTTGGGATCGAGGGTTGGGGGATAACAATGAGCAGTTCTTC.

This clonotype showed up just a few times. The chain recombines TRBV11-3 with TRBJ2-1, with TRBD1 identical over 7 bases. CDR3 size: 17 residues. Unmatched junction bases numbered 8, after V lost 3 bases and J lost 0 bases. Germline CDR1 and CDR2: SGHNT and YENEEA. CDR3 in DNA: TGTGCCAGCAGCTTCGGGACAGCCAACCTCTCCTACAATGAGCAGTTCTTC. This translates into CASSFGTANLSYNEQFF. The full variable domain, rest sourced from reference TRBV11-3 and TRBJ2-1, is EAGVVQSPRYKIIEKKQPVAFWCNPISGHNTLYWYLQNLGQGPELLIRYENEEAVDDSQLPKDRFSAERLKGVDSTLKIQPAELGDSAVYLCASSFGTANLSYNEQFFGPGTRLTVL.

This chain links TRBV5-1 with TRBJ2-1, with 9 bases lining up with TRBD2. The V segment lost 4 bases and the J segment 4 bases; nucleotides outside the gene matches: 9. The CDR3 covers 16 residues. Per the germline V gene, CDR1 is SGHRS and CDR2 is YFSETQ. DNA for the CDR3: TGCGCCAGCAGCCCCCCTGGACTAGCGTCGTACAATGAGCAGTTCTTC. Residues: CASSPPGLASYNEQFF.

The chain is built from TRBV20-1 and TRBJ2-7, with 11 nucleotides matching TRBD2. Germline V lookup: CDR1 DFQATT, CDR2 SNEGSKA (reference sequence). The trim removed 3 bases at V and 9 bases at J, leaving 16 bases unmatched. The CDR3 has 16 residues. This CDR3 reads CSASFWRSSGGFVQYF. The DNA of the CDR3 is TGCAGTGCTAGCTTTTGGAGGTCTAGCGGGGGGTTTGTGCAGTACTTC.

The V and J genes are TRBV20-1 and TRBJ1-1; D not resolved. The CDR3 runs to 13 residues. The germline V and J ends were trimmed by 5 bases and 10 bases, with 20 bases remaining between them. Germline assignment: CDR1 DFQATT and CDR2 SNEGSKA (reference sequence). The CDR3 nucleotides are TGCAGTGCTCCGATCGGGCCCAACCTGGGAGCTTTCTTT. Encoded protein: CSAPIGPNLGAFF.

This clonotype was seen a handful of times. This chain joins TRBV7-3 and TRBJ2-3; D perhaps matches TRBD2 (5 bases). Trimming shortened V by 4 bases and J by 8 bases, and 16 bases separated the two germline ends. This CDR3 spans 14 amino acids. CDR1 SGHTA and CDR2 FQGTGA come from the germline V gene. The CDR3 DNA sequence: TGTGCCAGCAGCTCCCACGGGATGGGTGGTACGCAGTATTTT. Translating it yields CASSSHGMGGTQYF. The full variable domain, rest sourced from reference TRBV7-3 and TRBJ2-3, is GAGVSQTPSNKVTEKGKYVELRCDPISGHTALYWYRQSLGQGPEFLIYFQGTGAADDSGLPNDRFFAVRPEGSVSTLKIQRTERGDSAVYLCASSSHGMGGTQYFGPGTRLTVL.

For the CDR3, the DNA is TGCAGTGCTAGCCACCCTCAGGGGCTCAACTATGGCTACACCTTC. Protein: CSASHPQGLNYGYTF. The gene calls are TRBV20-1 and TRBJ1-2; the D gene is possibly TRBD1 (6 bases). This CDR3 contains 15 residues. Germline V gene sequence: CDR1 DFQATT, CDR2 SNEGSKA (reference sequence). Trimming took 3 bases from V and 2 from J, leaving 16 bases between them.

In its sample, this clonotype was seen a few times. The genes are TRBV7-2 and TRBJ2-1; possibly TRBD1 or TRBD2 for D (5 bases each). Germline-derived CDR1 and CDR2 are SGHTA and FQGNSA. V was trimmed by 3 bases and J by 3 bases, leaving 9 bases between them. The CDR3 extends over 14 amino acids. CDR3 DNA sequence: TGTGCCAGCAGCTTCCTGGGGGACTACAATGAGCAGTTCTTC. It translates to CASSFLGDYNEQFF. The whole variable domain, filled in from reference TRBV7-2 and TRBJ2-1, reads GAGVSQSPSNKVTEKGKDVELRCDPISGHTALYWYRQSLGQGLEFLIYFQGNSAPDKSGLPSDRFSAERTGGSVSTLTIQRTQQEDSAVYLCASSFLGDYNEQFFGPGTRLTVL.

This clonotype showed up just a few times. The V and J genes are TRBV9 and TRBJ2-4; D not resolved. The CDR3 consists of 13 residues. The germline V gene encodes CDR1 SGDLS and CDR2 YYNGEE. The germline V and J ends were trimmed by 4 bases and 8 bases, with 13 bases remaining between them. CDR3 residues: CASSRDLTYIQYF. In DNA form, the CDR3 reads TGTGCCAGCAGCCGAGACTTGACTTACATTCAGTACTTC.

This clonotype was observed at least ten times. The chain combines TRBV6-2 or TRBV6-3 with TRBJ1-5; D remains unclear. The germline V and J ends were trimmed by 5 bases and 5 bases, with 10 bases remaining between them. The CDR3 consists of 13 residues. Germline V gene data show CDR1 as MNHEY and CDR2 as SVGEGT. The CDR3 coding sequence is TGTGCCAGCAGTACCCAGACCTATCAGCCCCAGCATTTT. Encoded protein: CASSTQTYQPQHF.

On this clonotype: The junction departs from the called germline gene at one end, perhaps through a read error. This chain joins TRBV20-1 and TRBJ1-6; the D is unclear. Germline assignment: CDR1 DFQATT and CDR2 SNEGSKA (reference sequence). This CDR3 is built from 12 residues. CDR3 DNA sequence: TGCAGTGCTAGAGCAAGTAATTCACCCCTCCGCTTT. Protein: CSARASNSPLRF.

This clonotype was recorded a few times. V gene TRBV24-1 combines with J gene TRBJ2-7; 9 bases agree with TRBD1. The CDR3 contains 15 residues. Germline CDR1 is KGHDR and CDR2 is SFDVKD. With 4 bases clipped from V and 3 bases from J, the junction kept 6 bases outside the gene matches. The CDR3 region is CATSDPKTGGYEQYF. The CDR3 nucleotides read TGTGCCACCAGTGACCCGAAGACAGGGGGCTACGAGCAGTACTTC.

This clonotype was picked up a small number of times. The chain couples TRBV12-3 or TRBV12-4 to TRBJ2-1; a weak D match, TRBD2 (6 bases). The CDR3 spans 13 residues. Trimming took off 2 bases at V and 9 bases at J, with 11 bases between the two ends. CDR3 DNA: TGTGCCAGCAGTTTAAGGAGGGCCGCTGAGCAGTTCTTC. Amino acids: CASSLRRAAEQFF.

This clonotype turned up a few times. V usage is TRBV6-2 or TRBV6-3 and J usage is TRBJ2-6; D tentatively fits TRBD1 or TRBD2 (5 bases each). V was shortened by 0 bases and J by 2 bases, with 8 bases between the two germline ends. The CDR3 runs 16 residues. Germline CDR1 reads MNHEY; CDR2 reads SVGEGT. Here the CDR3 DNA reads TGTGCCAGCAGTTACTCCAGGGACCCTGGGGCCAACGTCCTGACTTTC. It codes for CASSYSRDPGANVLTF.

This clonotype was counted only a few times. The V and J genes are TRBV12-3 or TRBV12-4 and TRBJ2-1; D gene unclear. V dropped 4 bases and J dropped 8 bases, with 12 bases sitting between them. The CDR3 totals 13 residues. The CDR3 coding sequence is TGTGCCAGCAGTTGGGAAGGGCTCGATGAGCAGTTCTTC. The encoded protein is CASSWEGLDEQFF.

This clonotype has only a few counts. The chain is built from TRBV20-1 and TRBJ2-1, with 9 bases matching TRBD1. V was pared by 0 bases and J by 4 bases, with 7 bases of the junction left unmatched. Germline lookup yields CDR1 DFQATT and CDR2 SNEGSKA (reference sequence). This CDR3 contains 16 residues. As DNA, the CDR3 is TGCAGTGCTAGAGATTTCGGACAGGGGAATTACAATGAGCAGTTCTTC. The encoded protein is CSARDFGQGNYNEQFF.